What follows is one TCR beta chain and its context. As processed by the authors: Reference gene primer amplification gave nucleated cell count estimates. Produced via immunoSEQ multiplex PCR; TCRdb's table is partial and in-frame only. Clone size and V and J calls were adopted from that table, with D and trimming inferred from the DNA. The data contain around 200,000 clones, 84% of them singletons. Germline assignment: CDR1 SGHVS and CDR2 FQNEAQ. The length of the CDR3 is 17 residues. Trimming cost V 6 bases and J 5 bases; bases outside gene matches: 16. The record originates from a study of blood T cell repertoires in COVID-19. Study context: Acute and convalescent COVID-19 specimens originated in the United States, Italy and Spain.

The chain couples TRBV7-8 to TRBJ2-5, with 9 nucleotides matching TRBD2. Specimen: peripheral blood. This TCR derives from an older woman with COVID-19, enrolled during active disease. CDR3: CASSPSGSGGIEETQYF. The CDR3 DNA is TGTGCCAGCAGTCCGAGTGGGAGCGGGGGGATAGAGGAGACCCAGTACTTC.